The TCR beta chain under discussion was sequenced for a study of yellow fever vaccine responses in identical twins. One entry per CDR3 protein, called by TCRdb with MiXCR from the RT-PCR reads. In the table there are about 2,500 distinct CDR3 sequences, over 80% of which are singletons. Comments on this clonotype: The antigen is undetermined.

Notes on the study in general: Vaccine T cell responses of twins reportedly seemed partly convergent and partly personalized.

This specimen consisted of T cells from blood (PBMCs), unsorted or a sorted subset (not recorded which), obtained before or after yellow fever vaccination (not recorded which). This receptor was obtained from a woman in her late teens or twenties who received the yellow fever vaccine.

CDR3 DNA: TGCAGTGCTAGCTCTCTTACTAGCGAGCAGTACTTC. Protein: CSASSLTSEQYF. The genes are TRBV20-1 and TRBJ2-7, with D possibly being TRBD2 (5 bases). The CDR3 is 12 residues long. The germline CDR1 and CDR2 sequences are DFQATT and SNEGSKA (reference sequence). V was cut by 3 bases and J by 6 bases, with 12 bases left in between.